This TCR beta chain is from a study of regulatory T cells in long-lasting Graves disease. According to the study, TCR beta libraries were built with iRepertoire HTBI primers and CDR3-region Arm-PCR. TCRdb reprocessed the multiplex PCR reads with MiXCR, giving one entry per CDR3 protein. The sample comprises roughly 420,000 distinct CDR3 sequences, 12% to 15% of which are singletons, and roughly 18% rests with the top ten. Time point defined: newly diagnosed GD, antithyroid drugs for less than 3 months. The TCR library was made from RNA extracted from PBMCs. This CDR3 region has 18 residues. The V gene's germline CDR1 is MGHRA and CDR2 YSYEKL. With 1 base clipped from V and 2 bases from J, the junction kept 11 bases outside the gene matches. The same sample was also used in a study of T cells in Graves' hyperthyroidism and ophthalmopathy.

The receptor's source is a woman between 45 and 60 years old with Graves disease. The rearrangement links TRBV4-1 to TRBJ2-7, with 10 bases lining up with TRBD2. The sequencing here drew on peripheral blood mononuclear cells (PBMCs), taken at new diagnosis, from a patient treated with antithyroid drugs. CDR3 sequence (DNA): TGCGCCAGCAGCCAAGGTCCTAGCGGGAGTCTCGATCCCTACGAGCAGTACTTC. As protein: CASSQGPSGSLDPYEQYF.